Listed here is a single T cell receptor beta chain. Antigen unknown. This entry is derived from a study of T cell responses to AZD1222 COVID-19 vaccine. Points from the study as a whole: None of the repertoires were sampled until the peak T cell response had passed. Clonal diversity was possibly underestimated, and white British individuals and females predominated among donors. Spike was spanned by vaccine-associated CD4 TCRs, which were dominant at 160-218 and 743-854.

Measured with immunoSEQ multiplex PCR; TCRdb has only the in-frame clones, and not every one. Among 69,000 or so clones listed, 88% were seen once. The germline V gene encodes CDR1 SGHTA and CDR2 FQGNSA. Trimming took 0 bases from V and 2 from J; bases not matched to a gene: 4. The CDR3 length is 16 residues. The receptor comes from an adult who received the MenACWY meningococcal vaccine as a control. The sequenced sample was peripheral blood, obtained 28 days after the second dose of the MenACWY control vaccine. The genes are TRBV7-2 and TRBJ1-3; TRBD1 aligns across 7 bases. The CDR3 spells CASSLADRVPGNTIYF. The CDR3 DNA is TGTGCCAGCAGCTTAGCCGACAGGGTGCCTGGAAACACCATATATTTT.